Listed here are 2 T cell receptor beta chains from one sample, sequenced in a study of CD8+CD57+ T cells in acquired aplastic anemia. Patients who underwent sequencing had shown CD8+CD57+ cell expansion by flow cytometry. The study profiled TCR beta VDJ and CDR3 using genomic DNA as template. MiXCR, applied by TCRdb to the reads, yields one record per CDR3 protein. Found here are approximately 190,000 distinct CDR3 sequences, under 55% of them singletons; the top ten hold 8% to 10%. Source material: sorted CD4+, CD8+, or CD8+CD57+ T cells (not recorded which) from PBMCs. Receptor source: a human donor with aplastic anemia.

The gene calls are TRBV7-3 and TRBJ1-6, with 11 bases fitting TRBD1. V was pared by 4 bases and J by 7 bases, with 3 bases of the junction left unmatched. The CDR3 totals 15 residues. The germline gives CDR1 SGHTA, CDR2 FQGTGA. CDR3 sequence (DNA): TGTGCCAGCAGCTGGACAGGGGGCAACAATTCACCCCTCCACTTT. This codes for CASSWTGGNNSPLHF.

This chain connects TRBV29-1 to TRBJ1-1; TRBD1 is a possible D gene (6 bases). CDR1 is SQVTM, CDR2 ANQGSEA, per germline. The CDR3 is made up of 15 amino acids. Trimming removed 3 bases from V and 7 bases from J, with 21 bases in between. DNA for the CDR3: TGCAGCGTTGACCGAGGGCAGGGGATTAAGGGTGAAGCTTTCTTT. Its translation: CSVDRGQGIKGEAFF.